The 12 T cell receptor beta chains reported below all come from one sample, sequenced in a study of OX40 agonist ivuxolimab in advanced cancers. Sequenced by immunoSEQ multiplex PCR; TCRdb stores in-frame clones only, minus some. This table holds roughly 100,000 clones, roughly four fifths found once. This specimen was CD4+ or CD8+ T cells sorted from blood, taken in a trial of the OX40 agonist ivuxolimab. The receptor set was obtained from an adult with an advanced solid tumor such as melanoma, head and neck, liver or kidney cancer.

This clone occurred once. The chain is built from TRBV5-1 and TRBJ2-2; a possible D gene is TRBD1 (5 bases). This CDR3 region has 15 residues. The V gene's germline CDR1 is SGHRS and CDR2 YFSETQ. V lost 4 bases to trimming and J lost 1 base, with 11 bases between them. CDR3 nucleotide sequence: TGCGCCAGCAGCATGAACCAGGGGAACACCGGGGAGCTGTTTTTT. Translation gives CASSMNQGNTGELFF.

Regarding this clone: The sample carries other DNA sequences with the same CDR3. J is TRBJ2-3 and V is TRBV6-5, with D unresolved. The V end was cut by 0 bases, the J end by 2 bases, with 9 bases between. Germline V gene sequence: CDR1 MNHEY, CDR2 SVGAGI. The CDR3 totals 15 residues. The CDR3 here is CASSYSNRVTDTQYF. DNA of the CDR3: TGTGCCAGCAGTTACTCGAATAGGGTCACAGATACGCAGTATTTT.

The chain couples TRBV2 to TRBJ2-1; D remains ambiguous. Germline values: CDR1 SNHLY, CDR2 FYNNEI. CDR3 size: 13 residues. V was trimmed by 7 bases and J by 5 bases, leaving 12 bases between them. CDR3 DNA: TGTGCCAGCAAGTTCACACCAAACAATGAGCAGTTCTTC. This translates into CASKFTPNNEQFF.

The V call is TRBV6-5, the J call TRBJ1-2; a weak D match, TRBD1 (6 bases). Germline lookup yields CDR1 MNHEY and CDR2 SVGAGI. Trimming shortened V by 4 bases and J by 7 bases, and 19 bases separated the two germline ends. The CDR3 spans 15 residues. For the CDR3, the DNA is TGTGCCAGCAGTTCCAAGGACAGAAGGAATAGTGGCTACACCTTC. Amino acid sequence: CASSSKDRRNSGYTF.

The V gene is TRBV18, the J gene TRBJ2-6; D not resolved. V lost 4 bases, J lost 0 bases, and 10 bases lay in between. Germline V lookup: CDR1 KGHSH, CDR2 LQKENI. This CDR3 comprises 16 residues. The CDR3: CASSLYTDSGANVLTF. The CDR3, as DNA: TGTGCCAGCTCACTCTATACAGACTCTGGGGCCAACGTCCTGACTTTC.

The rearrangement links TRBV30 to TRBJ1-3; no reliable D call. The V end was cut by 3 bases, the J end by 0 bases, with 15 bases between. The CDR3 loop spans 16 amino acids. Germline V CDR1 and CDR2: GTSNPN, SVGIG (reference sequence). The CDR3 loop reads CAWSGKGPFSGNTIYF. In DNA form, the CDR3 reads TGTGCCTGGAGCGGAAAAGGACCGTTCTCTGGAAACACCATATATTTT.

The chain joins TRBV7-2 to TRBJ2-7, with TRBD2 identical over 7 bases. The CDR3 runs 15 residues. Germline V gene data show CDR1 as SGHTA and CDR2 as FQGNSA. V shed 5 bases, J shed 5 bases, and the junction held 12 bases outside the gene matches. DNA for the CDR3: TGTGCCAGCAGCCAATACACGGCGGGAGAGGACGAGCAGTACTTC. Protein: CASSQYTAGEDEQYF.

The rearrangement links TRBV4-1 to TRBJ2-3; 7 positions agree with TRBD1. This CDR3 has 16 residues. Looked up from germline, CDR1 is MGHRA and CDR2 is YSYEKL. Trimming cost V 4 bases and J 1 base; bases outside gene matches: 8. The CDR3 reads CASSLTPGQRTDTQYF. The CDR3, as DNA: TGCGCCAGCAGCCTTACACCGGGACAGCGCACAGATACGCAGTATTTT.

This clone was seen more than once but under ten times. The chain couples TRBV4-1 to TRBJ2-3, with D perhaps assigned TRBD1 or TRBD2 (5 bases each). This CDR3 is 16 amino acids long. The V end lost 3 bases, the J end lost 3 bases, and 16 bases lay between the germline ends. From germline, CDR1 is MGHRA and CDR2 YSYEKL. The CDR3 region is CASSQPGAKGTDTQYF. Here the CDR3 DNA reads TGCGCCAGCAGCCAGCCCGGGGCCAAGGGGACAGATACGCAGTATTTT.

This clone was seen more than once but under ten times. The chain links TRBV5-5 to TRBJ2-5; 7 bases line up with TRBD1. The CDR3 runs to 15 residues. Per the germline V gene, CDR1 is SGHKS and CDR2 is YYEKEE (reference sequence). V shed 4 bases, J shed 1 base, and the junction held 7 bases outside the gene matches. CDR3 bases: TGTGCCAGCAGCCCTGGGACAGCCTTCCAAGAGACCCAGTACTTC. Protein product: CASSPGTAFQETQYF.

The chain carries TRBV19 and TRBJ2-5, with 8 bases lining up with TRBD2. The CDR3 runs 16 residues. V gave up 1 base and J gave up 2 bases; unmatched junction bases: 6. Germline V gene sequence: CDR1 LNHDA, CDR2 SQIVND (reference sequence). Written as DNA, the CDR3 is TGTGCCAGTAGTATAGGGGGAGCGGGGGTGCAAGAGACCCAGTACTTC. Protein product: CASSIGGAGVQETQYF.

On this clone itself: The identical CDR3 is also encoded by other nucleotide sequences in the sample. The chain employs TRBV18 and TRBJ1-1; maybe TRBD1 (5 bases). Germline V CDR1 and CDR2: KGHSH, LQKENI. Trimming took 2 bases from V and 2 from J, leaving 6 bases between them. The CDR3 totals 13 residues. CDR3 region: CASSPGQNTEAFF. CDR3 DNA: TGTGCCAGCTCACCAGGACAAAACACTGAAGCTTTCTTT.